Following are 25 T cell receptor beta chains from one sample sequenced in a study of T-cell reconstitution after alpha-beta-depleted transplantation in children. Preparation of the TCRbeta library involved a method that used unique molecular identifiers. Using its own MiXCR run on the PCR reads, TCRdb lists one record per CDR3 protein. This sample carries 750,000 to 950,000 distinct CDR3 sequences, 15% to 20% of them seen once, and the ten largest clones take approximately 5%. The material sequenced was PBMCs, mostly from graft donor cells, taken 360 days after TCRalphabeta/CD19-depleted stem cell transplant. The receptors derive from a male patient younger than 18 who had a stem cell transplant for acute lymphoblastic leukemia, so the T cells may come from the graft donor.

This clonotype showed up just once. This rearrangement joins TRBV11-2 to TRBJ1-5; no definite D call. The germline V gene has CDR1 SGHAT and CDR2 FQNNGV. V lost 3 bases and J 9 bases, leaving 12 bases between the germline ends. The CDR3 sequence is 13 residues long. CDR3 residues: CASSLTPGWPQHF. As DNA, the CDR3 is TGTGCCAGCAGCTTGACTCCGGGGTGGCCCCAGCATTTT.

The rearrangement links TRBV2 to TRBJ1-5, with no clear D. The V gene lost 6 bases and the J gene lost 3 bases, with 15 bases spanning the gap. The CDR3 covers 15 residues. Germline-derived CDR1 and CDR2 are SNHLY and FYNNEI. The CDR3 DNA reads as TGTGCCAGCAGAGATACAGACCTTTCCAATCAGCCCCAGCATTTT. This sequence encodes CASRDTDLSNQPQHF. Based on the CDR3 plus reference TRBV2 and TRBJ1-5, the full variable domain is EPEVTQTPSHQVTQMGQEVILRCVPISNHLYFYWYRQILGQKVEFLVSFYNNEISEKSEIFDDQFSVERPDGSNFTLKIRSTKLEDSAMYFCASRDTDLSNQPQHFGDGTRLSIL.

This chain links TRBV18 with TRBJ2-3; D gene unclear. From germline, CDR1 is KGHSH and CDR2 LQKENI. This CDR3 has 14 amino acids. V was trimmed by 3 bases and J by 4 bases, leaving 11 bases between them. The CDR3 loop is CASSPSQFPDTQYF. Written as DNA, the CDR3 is TGTGCCAGCTCACCCTCGCAATTCCCAGATACGCAGTATTTT.

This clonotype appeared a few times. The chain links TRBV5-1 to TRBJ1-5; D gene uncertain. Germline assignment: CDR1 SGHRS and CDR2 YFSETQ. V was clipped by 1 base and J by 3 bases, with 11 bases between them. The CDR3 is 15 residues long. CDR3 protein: CASSLSTGVNQPQHF. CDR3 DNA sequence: TGCGCCAGCAGCTTGTCGACGGGAGTCAATCAGCCCCAGCATTTT. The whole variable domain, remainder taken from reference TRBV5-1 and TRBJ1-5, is KAGVTQTPRYLIKTRGQQVTLSCSPISGHRSVSWYQQTPGQGLQFLFEYFSETQRNKGNFPGRFSGRQFSNSRSEMNVSTLELGDSALYLCASSLSTGVNQPQHFGDGTRLSIL.

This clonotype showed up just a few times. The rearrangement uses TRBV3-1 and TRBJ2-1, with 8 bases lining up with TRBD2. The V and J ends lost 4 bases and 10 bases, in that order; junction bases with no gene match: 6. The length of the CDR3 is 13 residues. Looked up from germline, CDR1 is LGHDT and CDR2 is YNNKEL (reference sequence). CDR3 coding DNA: TGTGCCAGCAGCCGTGCGGGAGGAGGAGAGCAGTTCTTC. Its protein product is CASSRAGGGEQFF.

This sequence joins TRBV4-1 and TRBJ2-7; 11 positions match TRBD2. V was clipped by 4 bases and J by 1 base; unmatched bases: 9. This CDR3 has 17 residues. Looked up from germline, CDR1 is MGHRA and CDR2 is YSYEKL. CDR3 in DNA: TGCGCCAGCAGCCGGGAGAAGACTAGCGGGAATTCCTACGAGCAGTACTTC. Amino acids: CASSREKTSGNSYEQYF.

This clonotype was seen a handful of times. The CDR3 protein is CASSSRDPTYEQYF. The CDR3 DNA sequence: TGTGCCAGCAGCTCCCGGGACCCCACCTACGAGCAGTACTTC. J is TRBJ2-7 and V is TRBV13, with D perhaps assigned TRBD1 or TRBD2 (5 bases each). V lost 4 bases, J lost 2 bases, and 12 bases lay in between. Per germline, CDR1 PRHDT and CDR2 FYEKMQ (reference sequence). CDR3 length: 14 residues.

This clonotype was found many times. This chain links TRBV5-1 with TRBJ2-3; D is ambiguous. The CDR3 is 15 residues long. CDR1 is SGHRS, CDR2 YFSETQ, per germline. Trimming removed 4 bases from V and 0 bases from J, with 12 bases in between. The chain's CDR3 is CASSRGSYSTDTQYF. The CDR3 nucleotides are TGCGCCAGCAGCCGAGGTTCATATAGCACAGATACGCAGTATTTT.

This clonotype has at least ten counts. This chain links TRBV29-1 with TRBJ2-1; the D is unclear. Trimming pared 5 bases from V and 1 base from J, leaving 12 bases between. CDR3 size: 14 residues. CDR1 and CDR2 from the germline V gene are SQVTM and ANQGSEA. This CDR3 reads CSVRVSKSYNEQFF. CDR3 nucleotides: TGCAGCGTTAGGGTCAGCAAATCCTACAATGAGCAGTTCTTC.

The CDR3 region has the DNA TGTGCCAGCAGCCGCAGGGGGCCCAACGAGCAGTACTTC. It specifies CASSRRGPNEQYF. The chain carries TRBV7-9 and TRBJ2-7; 8 bases line up with TRBD1. This CDR3 has 13 amino acids. The germline CDR1 and CDR2 sequences are SEHNR and FQNEAQ (reference sequence). The ends lost 5 bases at V and 5 bases at J; junction bases unmatched: 5. Together with reference TRBV7-9 and TRBJ2-7, the CDR3 gives the full variable domain: DTGVSQNPRHKITKRGQNVTFRCDPISEHNRLYWYRQTLGQGPEFLTYFQNEAQLEKSRLLSDRFSAERPKGSFSTLEIQRTEQGDSAMYLCASSRRGPNEQYFGPGTRLTVT.

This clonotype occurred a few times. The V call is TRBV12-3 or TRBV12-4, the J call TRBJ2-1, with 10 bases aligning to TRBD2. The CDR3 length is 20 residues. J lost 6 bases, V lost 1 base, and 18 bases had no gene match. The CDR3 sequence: CASSLERPGGSGRQSNEQFF. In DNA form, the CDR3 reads TGTGCCAGCAGTTTAGAACGGCCAGGGGGTAGCGGGAGGCAGTCCAATGAGCAGTTCTTC.

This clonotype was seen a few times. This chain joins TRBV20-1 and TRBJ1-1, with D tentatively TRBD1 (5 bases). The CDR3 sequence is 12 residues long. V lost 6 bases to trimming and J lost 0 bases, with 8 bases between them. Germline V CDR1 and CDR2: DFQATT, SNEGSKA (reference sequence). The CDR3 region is CSAGTMNTEAFF. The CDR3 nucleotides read TGCAGTGCCGGGACGATGAACACTGAAGCTTTCTTT.

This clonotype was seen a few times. The CDR3 protein is CATSPISGRGYTGELFF. CDR3 DNA: TGTGCCACCAGCCCCATTAGCGGGAGGGGGTACACCGGGGAGCTGTTTTTT. The chain recombines TRBV15 with TRBJ2-2; 11 positions match TRBD2. The germline gives CDR1 LNHNV, CDR2 YYDKDF (reference sequence). The V segment lost 5 bases and the J segment 3 bases; nucleotides outside the gene matches: 8. This CDR3 spans 17 amino acids.

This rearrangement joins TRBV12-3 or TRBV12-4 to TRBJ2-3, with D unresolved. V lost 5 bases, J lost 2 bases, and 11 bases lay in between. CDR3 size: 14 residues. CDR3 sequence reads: CASSPHYPTDTQYF. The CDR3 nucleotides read TGTGCCAGCAGTCCGCATTATCCCACAGATACGCAGTATTTT.

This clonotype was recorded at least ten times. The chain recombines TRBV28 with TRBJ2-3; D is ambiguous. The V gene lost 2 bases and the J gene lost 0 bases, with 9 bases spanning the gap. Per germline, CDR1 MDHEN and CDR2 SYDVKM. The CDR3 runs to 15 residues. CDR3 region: CASSLVQTSTDTQYF. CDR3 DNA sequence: TGTGCCAGCAGTTTAGTACAAACTAGCACAGATACGCAGTATTTT.

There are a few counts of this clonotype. As DNA, the CDR3 is TGCAGTGCTAGAGTGGCGGGGCTACTTGATCAGCCCCAGCATTTT. It translates to CSARVAGLLDQPQHF. The gene calls are TRBV20-1 and TRBJ1-5; the D gene is possibly TRBD1 (5 bases). V was trimmed by 1 base and J by 5 bases, leaving 15 bases between them. From germline, CDR1 is DFQATT and CDR2 SNEGSKA (reference sequence). The CDR3 covers 15 residues.

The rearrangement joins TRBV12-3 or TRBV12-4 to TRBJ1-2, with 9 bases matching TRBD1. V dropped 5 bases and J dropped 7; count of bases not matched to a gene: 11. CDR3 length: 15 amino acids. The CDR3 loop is CASSPDRGAMSGYTF. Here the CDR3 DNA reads TGTGCCAGCAGTCCTGACAGGGGGGCGATGAGTGGCTACACCTTC.

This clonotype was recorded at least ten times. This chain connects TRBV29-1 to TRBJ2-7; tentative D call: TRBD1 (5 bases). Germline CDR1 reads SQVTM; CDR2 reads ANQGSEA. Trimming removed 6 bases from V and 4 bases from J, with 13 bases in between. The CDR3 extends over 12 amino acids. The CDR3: CSVGLGLYEQYF. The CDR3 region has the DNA TGCAGCGTGGGGTTGGGGCTGTACGAGCAGTACTTC.

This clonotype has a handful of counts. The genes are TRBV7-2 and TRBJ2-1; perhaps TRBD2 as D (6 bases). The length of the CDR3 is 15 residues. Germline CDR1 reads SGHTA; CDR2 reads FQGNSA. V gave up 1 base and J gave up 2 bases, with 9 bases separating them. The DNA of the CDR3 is TGTGCCAGCAGCTTAGGAGCTAGCGCCTACAATGAGCAGTTCTTC. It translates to CASSLGASAYNEQFF.

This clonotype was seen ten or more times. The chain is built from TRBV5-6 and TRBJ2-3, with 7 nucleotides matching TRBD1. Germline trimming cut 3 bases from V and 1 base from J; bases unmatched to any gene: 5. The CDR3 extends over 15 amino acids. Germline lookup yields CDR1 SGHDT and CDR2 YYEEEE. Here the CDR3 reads CASSWETGGTDTQYF. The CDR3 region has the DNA TGTGCCAGCAGCTGGGAAACAGGGGGCACAGATACGCAGTATTTT. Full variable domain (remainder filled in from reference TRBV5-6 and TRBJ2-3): DAGVTQSPTHLIKTRGQQVTLRCSPKSGHDTVSWYQQALGQGPQFIFQYYEEEERQRGNFPDRFSGHQFPNYSSELNVNALLLGDSALYLCASSWETGGTDTQYFGPGTRLTVL.

Written as DNA, the CDR3 is TGCGCCAGCAGCCAGAGAACAGGAACGCGCCTCTCCTACGAGCAGTACTTC. This encodes CASSQRTGTRLSYEQYF. V usage is TRBV4-1 and J usage is TRBJ2-7; TRBD1 might be the D (5 bases). Trimming pared 3 bases from V and 0 bases from J, leaving 18 bases between. Germline CDR1 MGHRA, CDR2 YSYEKL. CDR3 length equals 17 residues.

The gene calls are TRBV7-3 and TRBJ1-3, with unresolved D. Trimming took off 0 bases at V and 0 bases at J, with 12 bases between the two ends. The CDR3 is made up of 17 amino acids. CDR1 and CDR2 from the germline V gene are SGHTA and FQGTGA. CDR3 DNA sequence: TGTGCCAGCAGCTTAACGAGCGACCTCAGCTCTGGAAACACCATATATTTT. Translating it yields CASSLTSDLSSGNTIYF.

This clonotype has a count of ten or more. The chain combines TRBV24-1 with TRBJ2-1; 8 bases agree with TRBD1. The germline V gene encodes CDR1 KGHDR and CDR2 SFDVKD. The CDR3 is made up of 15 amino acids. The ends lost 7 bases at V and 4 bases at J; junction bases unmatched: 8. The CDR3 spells CATSWTGNQYNEQFF. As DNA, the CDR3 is TGTGCCACCAGCTGGACAGGGAATCAGTACAATGAGCAGTTCTTC.

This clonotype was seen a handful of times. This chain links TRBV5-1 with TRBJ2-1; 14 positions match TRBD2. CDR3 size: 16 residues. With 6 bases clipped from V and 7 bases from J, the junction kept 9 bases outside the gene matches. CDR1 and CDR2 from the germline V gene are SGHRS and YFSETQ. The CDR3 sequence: CASTKIRLAGGNEQFF. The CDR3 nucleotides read TGCGCCAGCACCAAAATCAGACTAGCGGGAGGGAATGAGCAGTTCTTC.

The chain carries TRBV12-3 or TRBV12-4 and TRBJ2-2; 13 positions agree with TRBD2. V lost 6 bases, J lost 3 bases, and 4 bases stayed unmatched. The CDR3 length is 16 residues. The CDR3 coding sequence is TGTGCCAGCAGGACTAGCGGGAGGAGTTACACCGGGGAGCTGTTTTTT. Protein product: CASRTSGRSYTGELFF.